This T cell receptor beta chain was profiled in a study of PD-1 blockade in classical Hodgkin lymphoma. Study-wide points: Baseline diversity was lower in partial responders and progressors than complete responders. Compared with healthy donors, newly diagnosed patients reportedly showed lower baseline TCR diversity. Patients excluded were those beginning nivolumab under 1 year after ASCT.

The ends were cut back, 2 bases at V and 0 bases at J, with 15 bases in the middle. The germline CDR1 and CDR2 sequences are SGHDT and YYEEEE. There are 17 residues in the CDR3. Details on this clone: Antigen specificity is unknown.

Each of the patients experienced relapse following autologous stem cell transplantation, and their brentuximab vedotin exposure differed. The repertoire was sequenced with immunoSEQ multiplex PCR; TCRdb's copy has only in-frame clones and lacks some. The sample records approximately 79,000 clones, 92% being singletons. The TCR was taken from a human donor with classical Hodgkin lymphoma. The genes are TRBV5-6 and TRBJ1-3; D is perhaps TRBD1 (5 bases). This material consisted of peripheral blood mononuclear cells (PBMCs), taken before the second cycle of nivolumab. CDR3 amino acids: CASSFRGRERSGNTIYF. Written as DNA, the CDR3 is TGTGCCAGCAGCTTTAGGGGCAGGGAACGCTCTGGAAACACCATATATTTT.